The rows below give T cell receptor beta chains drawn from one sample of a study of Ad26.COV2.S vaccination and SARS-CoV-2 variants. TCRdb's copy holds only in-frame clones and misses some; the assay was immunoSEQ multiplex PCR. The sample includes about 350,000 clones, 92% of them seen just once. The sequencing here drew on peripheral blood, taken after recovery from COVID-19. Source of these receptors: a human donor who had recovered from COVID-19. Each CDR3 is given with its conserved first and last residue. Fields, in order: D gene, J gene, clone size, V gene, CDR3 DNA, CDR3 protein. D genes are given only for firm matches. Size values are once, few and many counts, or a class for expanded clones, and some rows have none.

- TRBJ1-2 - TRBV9 TGTGCCAGCAGCCCGAGCGGAGGGAATGGCTACACCTTC CASSPSGGNGYTF
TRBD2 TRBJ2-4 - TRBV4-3 TGCGCCAGCAGCCAAGAGGGACCGGGAGGGCTGTTAGGGGCCAAAAACATTCAGTACTTC CASSQEGPGGLLGAKNIQYF
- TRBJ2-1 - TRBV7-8 TGTGCCAGCAGCTTTCTTGGTTCCAATGAGCAGTTCTTC CASSFLGSNEQFF
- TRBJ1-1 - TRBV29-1 TGCAGCGACGCCAAGACAGTGCGTCTAGCTTTCTTT CSDAKTVRLAFF
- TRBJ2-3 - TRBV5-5 TGTGCCAGCAGTACAGACCCCAGGGGAGTGACAGATACGCAGTATTTT CASSTDPRGVTDTQYF
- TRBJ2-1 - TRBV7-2 TGTGCCAGCAGCTTCGGCCCGGAAAAACACAGTGAGCAGTTCTTC CASSFGPEKHSEQFF
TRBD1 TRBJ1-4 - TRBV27 TGTGCCAGCACCAAGACAGGGAAAAATGAAAAACTGTTTTTT CASTKTGKNEKLFF
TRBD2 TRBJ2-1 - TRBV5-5 TGTGCCAGCAGCCCCGCGGGGGGCGACTACAATGAGCAGTTCTTC CASSPAGGDYNEQFF
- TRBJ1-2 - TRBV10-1 TGCGCCAGCAGTGCGACCGTACGGGGAGATCATGGCTACACCTTC CASSATVRGDHGYTF
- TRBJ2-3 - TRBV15 TGTGCCACCAGCAGAGGACAGGTTAACACAGATACGCAGTATTTT CATSRGQVNTDTQYF
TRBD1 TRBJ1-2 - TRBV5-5 TGTGCCAACGAGAGGGACAGGGCGGATGGCTACACCTTC CANERDRADGYTF
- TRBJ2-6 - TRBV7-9 TGTGCCAGCAGCTTAGCGTCCGGCAGGGACGGGGCCAACGTCCTGACTTTC CASSLASGRDGANVLTF
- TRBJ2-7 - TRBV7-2 TGTGCCAGCAGCTTCCCTATCGGGGCATCCTACGAGCAGTACTTC CASSFPIGASYEQYF
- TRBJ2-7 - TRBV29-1 TGCAGCGCGAGCAGGGAGGTACCCTACGAGCAGTACTTC CSASREVPYEQYF
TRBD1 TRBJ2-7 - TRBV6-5 TGTGCCAGCAGCCCGGGACAGGGGATCTACGAGCAGTACTTC CASSPGQGIYEQYF
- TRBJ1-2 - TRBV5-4 TGTGCCAGCAGCTTGAAATTGACAGAAGACTATGGCTACACCTTC CASSLKLTEDYGYTF
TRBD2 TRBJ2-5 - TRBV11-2 TGTGCCAGCAGCCCGAGACTAGCGGGGGGGCCGGGAGAGACCCAGTACTTC CASSPRLAGGPGETQYF
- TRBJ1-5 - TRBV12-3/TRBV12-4 TGTGCCAGCAGTTTAGCGCGCGGTCAGCCCCAGCATTTT CASSLARGQPQHF
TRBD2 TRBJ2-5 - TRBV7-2 TGTGCCAGCAGCTTAGGAACGGGGGGTTATGAAGAGACCCAGTACTTC CASSLGTGGYEETQYF
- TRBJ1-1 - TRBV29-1 TGCAGCGTTTACACTGCTCGCTTCGCGTACAGGAACACTGAAGCTTTCTTT CSVYTARFAYRNTEAFF
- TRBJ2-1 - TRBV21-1 TGTGCCCACCGGAGGCGGGGGCGGGTCGATGAGCAGTTCTTC CAHRRRGRVDEQFF
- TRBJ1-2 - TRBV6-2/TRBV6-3 TGTGCCAGCAGTTACGCCGCAGGGGGCTACACCTTC CASSYAAGGYTF
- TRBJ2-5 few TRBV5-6 TGTGCCAGCAGCCCCGTCGGGCAAAGCGGTATAGAGACCCAGTACTTC CASSPVGQSGIETQYF
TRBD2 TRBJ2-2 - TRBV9 TGTGCCAGCAGCGTACTAGCGGGGGGGCCCGGGGAGCTGTTTTTT CASSVLAGGPGELFF
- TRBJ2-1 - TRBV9 TGTGCCAGCGGCGGCGAGCAGTTCTTC CASGGEQFF
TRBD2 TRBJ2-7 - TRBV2 TGTGCCAGCAGCGCAGAGGGAGGGAGCGAGCAGTACTTC CASSAEGGSEQYF
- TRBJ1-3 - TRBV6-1 TGTGCCAGCAGTGAAACAACTGGAAACACCATATATTTT CASSETTGNTIYF
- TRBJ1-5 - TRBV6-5 TGTGCCAGCAGTTCCACGGACACCTATCAGCCCCAGCATTTT CASSSTDTYQPQHF
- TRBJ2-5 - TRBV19 TGTGCCAGTAGCAAAGGTACCACACGAGAGACCCAGTACTTC CASSKGTTRETQYF
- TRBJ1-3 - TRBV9 TGTGCCAGCAGCTCACAGGGTACTGGAAACACCATATATTTT CASSSQGTGNTIYF
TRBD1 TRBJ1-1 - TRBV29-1 TGCAGCGTTGGACAGGGCGGCACTGAAGCTTTCTTT CSVGQGGTEAFF
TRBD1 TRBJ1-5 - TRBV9 TGTGCCAGCAGCCCACCCAGGGGGCCATGCAATCAGCCCCAGCATTTT CASSPPRGPCNQPQHF
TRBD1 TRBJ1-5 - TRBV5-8 TGTGCCAGCAGCCAGGGACAGTCCGGGAATCAGCCCCAGCATTTT CASSQGQSGNQPQHF
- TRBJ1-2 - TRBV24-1 TGTGCCACCAGTGATAGCTCCTATGGCTACACCTTC CATSDSSYGYTF
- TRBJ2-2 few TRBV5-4 TGTGCCAGCAGCTTGGTGCAGGGGTGGGACACCGGGGAGCTGTTTTTT CASSLVQGWDTGELFF
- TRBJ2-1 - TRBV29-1 TGCAGCGTTGATCGGCAGTTCTTC CSVDRQFF
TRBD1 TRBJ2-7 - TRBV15 TGTGCCACCAGCATGGACAGGGGCTACGAGCAGTACTTC CATSMDRGYEQYF
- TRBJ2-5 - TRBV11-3 TGTGCCAGCAGCTCGCCGCAGGGGAATCAAGAGACCCAGTACTTC CASSSPQGNQETQYF
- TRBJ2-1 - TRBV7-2 TGTGCCAGCAGCGGGCGTCAGCGGGTCCACAATGAGCAGTTCTTC CASSGRQRVHNEQFF
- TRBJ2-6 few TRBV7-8 TGTGCCAGCAGCCCGGGGATAGAAGGGGCCAACGTCCTGACTTTC CASSPGIEGANVLTF
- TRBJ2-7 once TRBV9 TGTGCCAGCAGCGTAAGCGGTCGGTACGAGCAGTACTTC CASSVSGRYEQYF
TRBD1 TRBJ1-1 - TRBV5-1 TGCGCCAGCAGCCCTGGACAGGGAGGCACTGAAGCTTTCTTT CASSPGQGGTEAFF
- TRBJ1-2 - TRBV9 TGTGCCAGCAGCTCAGGAGAGGCCGAGGGTAACTATGGCTACACCTTC CASSSGEAEGNYGYTF
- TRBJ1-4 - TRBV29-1 TGCAGCGTATATCTGGGTGAGCTGTTTTTT CSVYLGELFF
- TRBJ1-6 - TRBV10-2 TGCGCCAGCAGTGCCAGCTCCTATAATTCACCCCTCCACTTT CASSASSYNSPLHF
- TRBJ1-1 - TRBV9 TGTGCCAGCAGCGAGAACACGAACACTGAAGCTTTCTTT CASSENTNTEAFF
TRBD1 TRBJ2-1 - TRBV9 TGTGCCAGCAGGGACGGGACAGATAATTCTCACAATGAGCAGTTCTTC CASRDGTDNSHNEQFF
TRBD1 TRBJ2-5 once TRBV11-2 TGTGCCAGCGGCCGGGACAGGGGGTTAAAGACCCAGTACTTC CASGRDRGLKTQYF
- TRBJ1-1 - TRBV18 TGTGCCAGCTCACCACCGGGACCCATGAACACTGAAGCTTTCTTT CASSPPGPMNTEAFF
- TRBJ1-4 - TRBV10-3 TGTGCCATAATTTGGGGACTGTTTTTT CAIIWGLFF
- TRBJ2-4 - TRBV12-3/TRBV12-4 TGTGCCAGCAGTCACCCCACGGGCATTCAGTACTTC CASSHPTGIQYF
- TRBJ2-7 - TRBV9 TGTGCCAGCAGCCCCCGGGGAGATAGCTACGAGCAGTACTTC CASSPRGDSYEQYF
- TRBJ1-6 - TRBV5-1 TGCGCCAGCAGACAGGGACTTAGGAATTCACCCCTCCACTTT CASRQGLRNSPLHF
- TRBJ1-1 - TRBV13 TGTGCCAGCAGCCGATCAAAATTCAGCTCCCAGGCCACTGAAGCTTTCTTT CASSRSKFSSQATEAFF
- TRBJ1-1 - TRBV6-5 TGTGCCAGCAGCCGAGGACAGAAGAACACTGAAGCTTTCTTT CASSRGQKNTEAFF
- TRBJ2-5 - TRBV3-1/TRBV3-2 TGTGCCAGCAGAACTCTAAAAGAGACCCAGTACTTC CASRTLKETQYF
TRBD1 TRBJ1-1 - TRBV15 TGTGCCACCAGCGCCCGGGACAGGGGGATGAACACTGAAGCTTTCTTT CATSARDRGMNTEAFF
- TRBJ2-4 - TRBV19 TGTGCCAGTACTCCCCAGGGGCCCAAAAACATTCAGTACTTC CASTPQGPKNIQYF
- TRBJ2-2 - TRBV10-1 TGCGCCAGCAGTGAGGGGGGGCAGCTGAATACCGGGGAGCTGTTTTTT CASSEGGQLNTGELFF